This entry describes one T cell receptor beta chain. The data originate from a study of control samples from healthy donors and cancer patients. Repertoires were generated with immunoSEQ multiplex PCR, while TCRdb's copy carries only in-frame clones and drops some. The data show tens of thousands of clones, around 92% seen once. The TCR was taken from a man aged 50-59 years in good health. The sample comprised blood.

The CDR3 nucleotides are TGCGCCAGCAGCTTGGGAGACAGGAACCAAGAGACCCAGTACTTC. Amino acid sequence: CASSLGDRNQETQYF. This sequence joins TRBV5-1 and TRBJ2-5, with D tentatively TRBD1 (6 bases). Germline CDR1 reads SGHRS; CDR2 reads YFSETQ. The V gene lost 0 bases and the J gene lost 0 bases, with 9 bases spanning the gap. The CDR3 consists of 15 residues.